These 16 T cell receptor beta chains originate from one sample sequenced in a study of shared clonotypes between healthy human individuals (dated by TCRdb to about 2020). The method was the immunoSEQ multiplex PCR assay. The table was pulled from immuneACCESS by TCRdb, which kept in-frame rearrangements only. Such tables lose some clones; where checked, under half of the loss comes from unresolved V genes, and the rest has no known cause. Counted in this sample were about 1.5 million clones; nearly 99% of them appeared once. Roughly 0.4% of the sample is taken by the ten largest. The sequenced sample was naive CD4+ T cells sorted from blood. Per the publication, the cell subset or site label means: CD45RA+ positively selected. Source of these receptors: a man aged 25 to 40 in good health.

J is TRBJ1-2 and V is TRBV28; 9 nucleotides agree with TRBD1. Germline CDR1 reads MDHEN; CDR2 reads SYDVKM. The CDR3 length is 14 residues. V gave up 10 bases and J gave up 0 bases; unmatched junction bases: 6. The CDR3 DNA follows: TGTGCCACCCCGGACAGGGGCGCTAACTATGGCTACACCTTC. The encoded protein is CATPDRGANYGYTF.

The CDR3 spells CASSTVILWGSYNEQFF. The CDR3 nucleotides read TGTGCCAGCAGTACCGTAATACTTTGGGGGTCCTACAATGAGCAGTTCTTC. This chain connects TRBV28 to TRBJ2-1; D may correspond to TRBD1 or TRBD2 (5 bases each). Germline-derived CDR1 and CDR2 are MDHEN and SYDVKM. Between the trimmed V and J ends, which lost 5 bases and 1 base, there was a span of 18 bases. The CDR3 contains 17 residues.

The chain carries TRBV2 and TRBJ1-1, with 7 bases lining up with TRBD1. Looked up from germline, CDR1 is SNHLY and CDR2 is FYNNEI. V gave up 6 bases and J gave up 4 bases; unmatched junction bases: 8. CDR3 size: 14 residues. This chain's CDR3 is CASRGLTGSTEAFF. The DNA for the CDR3 is TGTGCCAGCAGGGGATTGACAGGGTCCACTGAAGCTTTCTTT.

The V and J genes are TRBV5-6 and TRBJ2-5; D is perhaps TRBD1 (6 bases). V lost 3 bases and J 5 bases, leaving 14 bases between the germline ends. The CDR3 sequence is 14 residues long. Germline values: CDR1 SGHDT, CDR2 YYEEEE. CDR3 in amino acids: CASSSGQPLETQYF. DNA for the CDR3: TGTGCCAGCAGCTCCGGACAGCCCCTGGAGACCCAGTACTTC.

The chain employs TRBV5-1 and TRBJ1-2; D ambiguous. V lost 0 bases to trimming and J lost 8 bases, with 11 bases between them. Per germline, CDR1 SGHRS and CDR2 YFSETQ. The CDR3 has 13 residues. CDR3 amino acids: CASSLDGMGGYTF. CDR3 DNA: TGCGCCAGCAGCTTGGATGGGATGGGAGGCTACACCTTC.

The genes are TRBV2 and TRBJ2-3; no definite D call. CDR3 size: 14 residues. Germline CDR1 and CDR2: SNHLY and FYNNEI. The ends were cut back, 5 bases at V and 1 base at J, with 10 bases in the middle. CDR3 amino acids: CASSQVSGTDTQYF. CDR3 nucleotide sequence: TGTGCCAGCAGTCAAGTATCGGGCACAGATACGCAGTATTTT.

This chain uses TRBV6-5 with TRBJ2-7; D unclear. The CDR3 consists of 13 residues. Deletions cut 5 bases from V and 0 bases from J, with 8 bases between. Germline V lookup: CDR1 MNHEY, CDR2 SVGAGI. For the CDR3, the DNA is TGTGCCAGCAGTACCCTAGACTCCTACGAGCAGTACTTC. It translates to CASSTLDSYEQYF.

The chain has TRBV5-1 and TRBJ2-5; D possibly uses TRBD1 or TRBD2 (5 bases each). Germline V gene sequence: CDR1 SGHRS, CDR2 YFSETQ. This CDR3 contains 14 residues. Deletions cut 0 bases from V and 4 bases from J, with 10 bases between. The CDR3 nucleotides are TGCGCCAGCAGCTTGGGGGGGATCGGAGAGACCCAGTACTTC. This gives the protein CASSLGGIGETQYF.

The CDR3 DNA follows: TGCGCCAGCAGCTTGCTTGGCTCGGGACCTAACTACGAGCAGTACTTC. Its translation is CASSLLGSGPNYEQYF. The chain recombines TRBV5-1 with TRBJ2-7; the D gene could be TRBD1 or TRBD2 (5 bases each). The CDR3 runs 16 residues. Germline values: CDR1 SGHRS, CDR2 YFSETQ. Deletions cut 1 base from V and 3 bases from J, with 17 bases between.

This clone was recorded once. The rearrangement joins TRBV5-1 to TRBJ2-1; 9 nucleotides line up with TRBD2. The CDR3 is made up of 15 amino acids. Per the germline V gene, CDR1 is SGHRS and CDR2 is YFSETQ. V lost 4 bases, J lost 9 bases, and 11 bases stayed unmatched. CDR3 coding DNA: TGCGCCAGCAGCCGGGAGCGGGAGGCTGGCGGTGAGCAGTTCTTC. It translates to CASSREREAGGEQFF.

This chain links TRBV19 with TRBJ2-3; D could derive from TRBD1 or TRBD2 (6 bases each). The V gene lost 3 bases and the J gene lost 4 bases, with 20 bases spanning the gap. The CDR3 is made up of 17 amino acids. From germline, CDR1 is LNHDA and CDR2 SQIVND (reference sequence). CDR3 coding DNA: TGTGCCAGTAGTATGACCATAGGGGGGACCTCCGCAGATACGCAGTATTTT. It encodes CASSMTIGGTSADTQYF.

This chain links TRBV28 with TRBJ2-7, with D possibly being TRBD1 (6 bases). V shed 5 bases and J shed 4 bases, with 12 bases lying between them. The V gene's germline CDR1 is MDHEN and CDR2 SYDVKM. The length of the CDR3 is 13 residues. CDR3 in amino acids: CASSTGQNYEQYF. CDR3 nucleotides: TGTGCCAGCAGTACGGGACAAAATTACGAGCAGTACTTC.

This CDR3 reads CASSLVEGLPYEQYF. CDR3 DNA sequence: TGTGCCAGCAGCTTAGTGGAGGGCCTCCCTTACGAGCAGTACTTC. The chain combines TRBV7-2 with TRBJ2-7, with D tentatively TRBD2 (6 bases). The V gene's germline CDR1 is SGHTA and CDR2 FQGNSA. Between the trimmed V and J ends, which lost 1 base and 4 bases, there was a span of 14 bases. The CDR3 has 15 residues.

The V call is TRBV5-1, the J call TRBJ1-3; 9 bases are a match to TRBD1. The CDR3 extends over 16 amino acids. Germline CDR1 is SGHRS and CDR2 is YFSETQ. J was trimmed by 2 bases and V by 0 bases; bases with no gene match: 3. The CDR3 loop is CASSLEHRGPGNTIYF. DNA for the CDR3: TGCGCCAGCAGCTTGGAGCACAGGGGGCCTGGAAACACCATATATTTT.

The chain carries TRBV28 and TRBJ1-2; 7 bases are shared with TRBD1. V lost 8 bases to trimming and J lost 4 bases; unmatched junction nucleotides: 10. The CDR3 has 14 residues. Looked up from germline, CDR1 is MDHEN and CDR2 is SYDVKM. CDR3 coding DNA: TGTGCCAGCTTGACGGGACAGAAATTCTATGGCTACACCTTC. Its protein product is CASLTGQKFYGYTF.

Here the CDR3 reads CASSLGGGSTVTDTQYF. The CDR3 nucleotides read TGCGCCAGCAGCCTTGGAGGTGGCAGCACTGTCACAGATACGCAGTATTTT. This rearrangement joins TRBV5-1 to TRBJ2-3; TRBD2 is a possible D gene (5 bases). CDR1 and CDR2 (germline): SGHRS, YFSETQ. The CDR3 sequence is 17 residues long. Between the trimmed V and J ends, which lost 4 bases and 2 bases, there was a span of 20 bases.